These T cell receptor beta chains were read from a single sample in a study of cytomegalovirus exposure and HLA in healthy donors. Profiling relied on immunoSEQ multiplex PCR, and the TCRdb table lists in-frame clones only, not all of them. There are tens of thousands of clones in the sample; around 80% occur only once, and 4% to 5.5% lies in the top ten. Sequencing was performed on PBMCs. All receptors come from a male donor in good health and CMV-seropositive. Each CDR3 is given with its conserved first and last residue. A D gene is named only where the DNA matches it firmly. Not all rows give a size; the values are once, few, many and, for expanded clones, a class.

cdr3_aa: CASSPLDHGGNTEAFF; cdr3_nt: TGTGCCAGCAGTCCTCTTGACCACGGGGGGAACACTGAAGCTTTCTTT; d_call: .; clone_size: .; v_call: TRBV25-1; j_call: TRBJ1-1
cdr3_aa: CASSYAGGIYEQYF; cdr3_nt: TGTGCCAGCAGTTACGCAGGGGGAATCTACGAGCAGTACTTC; d_call: TRBD1; clone_size: .; v_call: TRBV6-5; j_call: TRBJ2-7
cdr3_aa: CASSDQGAKGEKLFF; cdr3_nt: TGCGCCAGCAGCGACCAGGGGGCTAAGGGTGAAAAACTGTTTTTT; d_call: TRBD1; clone_size: few; v_call: TRBV5-1; j_call: TRBJ1-4
cdr3_aa: CASSYSTGRRYNEQFF; cdr3_nt: TGTGCCAGCAGTTACTCCACCGGGAGAAGGTACAATGAGCAGTTCTTC; d_call: .; clone_size: .; v_call: TRBV6-5; j_call: TRBJ2-1
cdr3_aa: CASSLTDTYEQYF; cdr3_nt: TGCGCCAGCAGCTTGACAGACACCTACGAGCAGTACTTC; d_call: .; clone_size: once; v_call: TRBV5-1; j_call: TRBJ2-7
cdr3_aa: CASSLLPTETQYF; cdr3_nt: TGCGCCAGCAGCTTACTCCCAACGGAGACCCAGTACTTC; d_call: .; clone_size: .; v_call: TRBV5-1; j_call: TRBJ2-5
cdr3_aa: CASSPEDTDTQYF; cdr3_nt: TGTGCCAGCAGCCCAGAGGACACAGATACGCAGTATTTT; d_call: .; clone_size: .; v_call: TRBV6-6; j_call: TRBJ2-3
cdr3_aa: CASSLLRLAGGYNEQFF; cdr3_nt: TGTGCCAGCAGTTTATTGCGCCTAGCGGGAGGGTACAATGAGCAGTTCTTC; d_call: TRBD2; clone_size: .; v_call: TRBV28; j_call: TRBJ2-1
cdr3_aa: CASSVTSGGYNEQFF; cdr3_nt: TGTGCCAGCAGTGTGACTAGCGGGGGATACAATGAGCAGTTCTTC; d_call: TRBD2; clone_size: .; v_call: TRBV2; j_call: TRBJ2-1
cdr3_aa: CASSPRTSGNEQFF; cdr3_nt: TGTGCCAGCAGCCCCCGGACTAGCGGTAATGAGCAGTTCTTC; d_call: TRBD2; clone_size: .; v_call: TRBV11-3; j_call: TRBJ2-1
cdr3_aa: CASTQVLNTEAFF; cdr3_nt: TGTGCCAGTACCCAGGTTCTCAACACTGAAGCTTTCTTT; d_call: .; clone_size: .; v_call: TRBV19; j_call: TRBJ1-1
cdr3_aa: CASSNYGQGIEKLFF; cdr3_nt: TGTGCCAGTAGTAACTACGGACAGGGGATTGAAAAACTGTTTTTT; d_call: TRBD1; clone_size: .; v_call: TRBV19; j_call: TRBJ1-4
cdr3_aa: CASSSPGLADYEQYF; cdr3_nt: TGTGCCAGCAGTTCTCCGGGACTAGCGGACTACGAGCAGTACTTC; d_call: TRBD2; clone_size: .; v_call: TRBV27; j_call: TRBJ2-7
cdr3_aa: CACARDSGNTIYF; cdr3_nt: TGTGCCTGCGCGAGGGACTCTGGAAACACCATATATTTT; d_call: .; clone_size: .; v_call: TRBV30; j_call: TRBJ1-3
cdr3_aa: CASSPLPGTSGSGELFF; cdr3_nt: TGTGCCAGCAGCCCTCTACCAGGGACTAGCGGCTCTGGGGAGCTGTTTTTT; d_call: TRBD2; clone_size: .; v_call: TRBV14; j_call: TRBJ2-2
cdr3_aa: CASSLPGQGGAGGYTF; cdr3_nt: TGTGCCAGCAGTCTCCCGGGACAGGGGGGCGCTGGGGGGTACACCTTC; d_call: TRBD1; clone_size: .; v_call: TRBV28; j_call: TRBJ1-2
cdr3_aa: CASNTGQETQYF; cdr3_nt: TGTGCCAGCAATACAGGGCAAGAGACCCAGTACTTC; d_call: .; clone_size: few; v_call: TRBV2; j_call: TRBJ2-5
cdr3_aa: CASSKSPSGRGTDTQYF; cdr3_nt: TGTGCCAGCAGCAAAAGCCCTAGCGGGAGAGGGACAGATACGCAGTATTTT; d_call: .; clone_size: .; v_call: TRBV21-1; j_call: TRBJ2-3
cdr3_aa: CASTPDRGNTEAFF; cdr3_nt: TGTGCCAGCACCCCGGACAGGGGCAACACTGAAGCTTTCTTT; d_call: TRBD1; clone_size: .; v_call: TRBV28; j_call: TRBJ1-1
cdr3_aa: CASSWITSGATDTQYF; cdr3_nt: TGTGCCAGCAGCTGGATCACTAGCGGGGCCACAGATACGCAGTATTTT; d_call: TRBD2; clone_size: .; v_call: TRBV7-9; j_call: TRBJ2-3
cdr3_aa: CAWSVSTGRRVKLFF; cdr3_nt: TGTGCCTGGAGTGTATCAACAGGGCGACGGGTAAAACTGTTTTTT; d_call: .; clone_size: .; v_call: TRBV30; j_call: TRBJ1-4
cdr3_aa: CAWSGSLPGEQYF; cdr3_nt: TGTGCCTGGAGTGGGTCCCTACCCGGGGAGCAGTACTTC; d_call: .; clone_size: .; v_call: TRBV30; j_call: TRBJ2-7
cdr3_aa: CASSPGQLNTEAFF; cdr3_nt: TGTGCCAGCAGCCCGGGACAGCTGAACACTGAAGCTTTCTTT; d_call: TRBD1; clone_size: .; v_call: TRBV7-9; j_call: TRBJ1-1
cdr3_aa: CASSESGLAGVGEQFF; cdr3_nt: TGTGCCAGCAGTGAATCCGGACTAGCGGGAGTTGGAGAGCAGTTCTTC; d_call: TRBD2; clone_size: few; v_call: TRBV6-1; j_call: TRBJ2-1
cdr3_aa: CASKSGTVAVYSNQPQHF; cdr3_nt: TGTGCCAGCAAGAGCGGGACCGTGGCCGTTTATAGCAATCAGCCCCAGCATTTT; d_call: .; clone_size: .; v_call: TRBV28; j_call: TRBJ1-5
cdr3_aa: CASWTNDIDRNTEAFF; cdr3_nt: TGTGCCAGCTGGACAAACGATATCGATAGGAACACTGAAGCTTTCTTT; d_call: .; clone_size: few; v_call: TRBV6-6; j_call: TRBJ1-1
cdr3_aa: CASSKDSSNEKLFF; cdr3_nt: TGCGCCAGCAGCAAAGACAGCTCTAATGAAAAACTGTTTTTT; d_call: .; clone_size: .; v_call: TRBV5-1; j_call: TRBJ1-4
cdr3_aa: CASSVGTSGRSEQFF; cdr3_nt: TGTGCCAGCAGTGTTGGGACTAGCGGGAGGTCTGAGCAGTTCTTC; d_call: TRBD2; clone_size: .; v_call: TRBV2; j_call: TRBJ2-1
cdr3_aa: CASTPGAGYTF; cdr3_nt: TGTGCCAGCACCCCCGGTGCAGGCTACACCTTC; d_call: .; clone_size: .; v_call: TRBV6-6; j_call: TRBJ1-2
cdr3_aa: CASSLPGLAPEQYF; cdr3_nt: TGTGCCAGCAGCCTACCGGGACTAGCTCCCGAGCAGTACTTC; d_call: TRBD2; clone_size: .; v_call: TRBV7-9; j_call: TRBJ2-7
cdr3_aa: CASSEGRYTEAFF; cdr3_nt: TGTGCCAGCAGTGAAGGGCGGTACACTGAAGCTTTCTTT; d_call: .; clone_size: .; v_call: TRBV2; j_call: TRBJ1-1
cdr3_aa: CASSERTGFGSNQPQHF; cdr3_nt: TGTGCCAGCAGTGAACGGACAGGGTTCGGAAGCAATCAGCCCCAGCATTTT; d_call: TRBD1; clone_size: few; v_call: TRBV6-1; j_call: TRBJ1-5
cdr3_aa: CASSPPRRGRADTQYF; cdr3_nt: TGTGCCAGCAGCCCCCCCAGGCGCGGGAGGGCAGATACGCAGTATTTT; d_call: TRBD2; clone_size: .; v_call: TRBV11-1; j_call: TRBJ2-3
cdr3_aa: CASSPKASGGADTQYF; cdr3_nt: TGTGCCAGCTCACCAAAGGCTAGCGGGGGGGCAGATACGCAGTATTTT; d_call: TRBD2; clone_size: .; v_call: TRBV18; j_call: TRBJ2-3
cdr3_aa: CAISESNLANYGYTF; cdr3_nt: TGTGCCATCAGTGAGTCGAACTTAGCTAACTATGGCTACACCTTC; d_call: .; clone_size: .; v_call: TRBV10-3; j_call: TRBJ1-2
cdr3_aa: CASMGSLGGKFDTQYF; cdr3_nt: TGTGCCAGTATGGGGTCGTTAGGGGGAAAGTTCGATACGCAGTATTTT; d_call: .; clone_size: .; v_call: TRBV19; j_call: TRBJ2-3
cdr3_aa: CASSLTGQLTDTQYF; cdr3_nt: TGTGCCAGCAGCTTGACGGGACAACTCACAGATACGCAGTATTTT; d_call: .; clone_size: .; v_call: TRBV5-6; j_call: TRBJ2-3
cdr3_aa: CASSPIYRDSYEQYF; cdr3_nt: TGTGCCAGCAGTCCCATCTACCGGGACTCCTACGAGCAGTACTTC; d_call: .; clone_size: .; v_call: TRBV27; j_call: TRBJ2-7
cdr3_aa: CAWARGVGYEQYF; cdr3_nt: TGTGCCTGGGCCAGGGGGGTGGGCTACGAGCAGTACTTC; d_call: .; clone_size: .; v_call: TRBV30; j_call: TRBJ2-7
cdr3_aa: CASSGRDSNEKLFF; cdr3_nt: TGTGCCAGCAGCGGCCGGGACAGTAATGAAAAACTGTTTTTT; d_call: TRBD1; clone_size: once; v_call: TRBV5-4; j_call: TRBJ1-4
cdr3_aa: CASSYRAAGAYNEQFF; cdr3_nt: TGTGCCAGCAGTTACCGAGCGGCAGGAGCTTACAATGAGCAGTTCTTC; d_call: .; clone_size: once; v_call: TRBV6-5; j_call: TRBJ2-1
cdr3_aa: CASSPGTVNSPLHF; cdr3_nt: TGTGCCAGCAGCCCAGGGACAGTTAATTCACCCCTCCACTTT; d_call: .; clone_size: .; v_call: TRBV21-1; j_call: TRBJ1-6
cdr3_aa: CASSTDRRGTGELFF; cdr3_nt: TGTGCCAGCAGCACGGACAGGAGGGGGACCGGGGAGCTGTTTTTT; d_call: .; clone_size: .; v_call: TRBV27; j_call: TRBJ2-2
cdr3_aa: CASSLGLQETQYF; cdr3_nt: TGTGCCAGTAGCCTAGGACTCCAAGAGACCCAGTACTTC; d_call: .; clone_size: .; v_call: TRBV19; j_call: TRBJ2-5
cdr3_aa: CASSVLSGGAPGELFF; cdr3_nt: TGTGCCAGCAGCGTATTAAGCGGGGGGGCCCCCGGGGAGCTGTTTTTT; d_call: TRBD2; clone_size: once; v_call: TRBV9; j_call: TRBJ2-2
cdr3_aa: CASSPGINLNQPQHF; cdr3_nt: TGTGCCAGCAGTCCCGGGATCAACCTCAATCAGCCCCAGCATTTT; d_call: .; clone_size: .; v_call: TRBV27; j_call: TRBJ1-5
cdr3_aa: CASSSQGAGNTIYF; cdr3_nt: TGTGCCAGCAGCAGCCAGGGGGCTGGAAACACCATATATTTT; d_call: TRBD1; clone_size: .; v_call: TRBV28; j_call: TRBJ1-3
cdr3_aa: CASSETDAYEQYF; cdr3_nt: TGTGCCAGCAGCGAGACAGATGCATACGAGCAGTACTTC; d_call: .; clone_size: .; v_call: TRBV7-6; j_call: TRBJ2-7
cdr3_aa: CASSLTGSGNTIYF; cdr3_nt: TGTGCCAGCAGCTTAACAGGGTCTGGAAACACCATATATTTT; d_call: .; clone_size: .; v_call: TRBV4-2; j_call: TRBJ1-3
cdr3_aa: CASSFKVSAGDEQFF; cdr3_nt: TGTGCCAGCAGCTTTAAGGTATCCGCGGGAGATGAGCAGTTCTTC; d_call: TRBD2; clone_size: .; v_call: TRBV5-6; j_call: TRBJ2-1
cdr3_aa: CASNVMVGPKDEQFF; cdr3_nt: TGTGCCAGCAACGTCATGGTGGGGCCCAAGGATGAGCAGTTCTTC; d_call: .; clone_size: .; v_call: TRBV6-1; j_call: TRBJ2-1
cdr3_aa: CAISESPIRSNSPLHF; cdr3_nt: TGTGCCATCAGTGAGTCGCCGATCCGGAGTAATTCACCCCTCCACTTT; d_call: .; clone_size: .; v_call: TRBV10-3; j_call: TRBJ1-6
cdr3_aa: CATSRGSKLAGTSGANVLTF; cdr3_nt: TGTGCCACCAGCAGAGGATCAAAACTAGCGGGGACATCTGGGGCCAACGTCCTGACTTTC; d_call: TRBD2; clone_size: few; v_call: TRBV15; j_call: TRBJ2-6
cdr3_aa: CASGLAGVFPHEQYF; cdr3_nt: TGTGCCAGTGGACTAGCGGGAGTTTTCCCCCACGAGCAGTACTTC; d_call: TRBD2; clone_size: .; v_call: TRBV6-1; j_call: TRBJ2-7
cdr3_aa: CASSPGQPNYGYTF; cdr3_nt: TGTGCCAGCAGCCCAGGACAGCCTAACTATGGCTACACCTTC; d_call: .; clone_size: .; v_call: TRBV7-8; j_call: TRBJ1-2
cdr3_aa: CATTGNTGELFF; cdr3_nt: TGTGCCACCACAGGAAACACCGGGGAGCTGTTTTTT; d_call: .; clone_size: .; v_call: TRBV27; j_call: TRBJ2-2
cdr3_aa: CASTWGEKPQHF; cdr3_nt: TGTGCCAGCACTTGGGGGGAGAAGCCCCAGCATTTT; d_call: .; clone_size: .; v_call: TRBV28; j_call: TRBJ1-5
cdr3_aa: CASSSPGQGAGEQYF; cdr3_nt: TGTGCCAGCAGTTCGCCGGGACAGGGGGCTGGCGAGCAGTACTTC; d_call: TRBD1; clone_size: .; v_call: TRBV6-5; j_call: TRBJ2-7
cdr3_aa: CASSQDGQGTYEQYF; cdr3_nt: TGTGCCAGCAGCCAAGATGGGCAGGGAACCTACGAGCAGTACTTC; d_call: .; clone_size: .; v_call: TRBV4-2; j_call: TRBJ2-7